These 14 T cell receptor beta chains originate from one sample sequenced in a study of blood T cell repertoires in COVID-19. The table came from immunoSEQ multiplex PCR; TCRdb's copy has only in-frame clones and leaves some out. The profile shows approximately 460,000 clones, about 91% of them singletons. The specimen sequenced was peripheral blood. These receptors were taken from a man aged 18 to 30 with COVID-19, enrolled during active disease.

This clone was seen a handful of times. The chain has TRBV6-4 and TRBJ2-3; TRBD1 is a possible D gene (6 bases). Trimming cost V 0 bases and J 0 bases, with 7 bases left between them. Germline lookup yields CDR1 MRHNA and CDR2 SNTAGT. There are 15 residues in the CDR3. DNA of the CDR3: TGTGCCAGCAGTGACTCGACAGGCAGCACAGATACGCAGTATTTT. It yields the protein CASSDSTGSTDTQYF.

The chain links TRBV18 to TRBJ2-2; TRBD2 matches 7 bases. The CDR3 contains 14 residues. From germline, CDR1 is KGHSH and CDR2 LQKENI. Losses at the gene ends were 3 bases for V and 6 bases for J; bases not matched to a gene: 4. CDR3 residues: CASSPRGDAGELFF. DNA for the CDR3: TGTGCCAGCTCACCCCGGGGGGACGCCGGGGAGCTGTTTTTT.

To note about this clone: The same CDR3 is also encoded by other DNA sequences in this sample. The chain carries TRBV5-1 and TRBJ1-2, with D uncertain. The germline gives CDR1 SGHRS, CDR2 YFSETQ. V lost 0 bases and J 0 bases, leaving 9 bases between the germline ends. The CDR3 is made up of 15 amino acids. CDR3 loop: CASSLGGGSNYGYTF. The CDR3, as DNA: TGCGCCAGCAGCTTGGGTGGAGGGTCTAACTATGGCTACACCTTC.

The chain is built from TRBV18 and TRBJ2-7; 9 nucleotides line up with TRBD2. Per germline, CDR1 KGHSH and CDR2 LQKENI. J lost 6 bases, V lost 3 bases, and 9 bases had no gene match. This CDR3 contains 15 residues. The CDR3 DNA sequence: TGTGCCAGCTCACCTAGCGGGAGAGAGGTGAGCGAGCAGTACTTC. Its translation: CASSPSGREVSEQYF.

V and J are TRBV4-1 and TRBJ1-5; 8 positions agree with TRBD1. CDR3 size: 14 residues. Per germline, CDR1 MGHRA and CDR2 YSYEKL. With V trimmed by 3 bases and J by 8 bases, 6 bases remained unmatched. The CDR3: CASSQRTGSEPQHF. CDR3 coding DNA: TGCGCCAGCAGCCAGCGGACAGGGTCAGAGCCCCAGCATTTT.

The CDR3 region is CASSWGDRETVAQYF. The CDR3 region has the DNA TGTGCCAGCAGCTGGGGGGACAGGGAAACCGTGGCCCAGTACTTC. The rearrangement uses TRBV7-2 and TRBJ2-5, with 9 positions matching TRBD1. The CDR3 has 15 amino acids. The trim removed 4 bases at V and 9 bases at J, leaving 12 bases unmatched. Germline V gene sequence: CDR1 SGHTA, CDR2 FQGNSA.

The rearrangement joins TRBV7-9 to TRBJ2-1; D may be TRBD1 (5 bases). Trimming shortened V by 5 bases and J by 4 bases, and 12 bases separated the two germline ends. This CDR3 is 14 amino acids long. Germline V lookup: CDR1 SEHNR, CDR2 FQNEAQ (reference sequence). DNA of the CDR3: TGTGCCAGCAGCGGGGCTCGCCGATACAATGAGCAGTTCTTC. Its protein is CASSGARRYNEQFF.

This chain joins TRBV10-1 and TRBJ2-7; possible D gene TRBD1, 6 bases. This CDR3 spans 13 amino acids. The ends were cut back, 8 bases at V and 0 bases at J, with 11 bases in the middle. Looked up from germline, CDR1 is WNHNN and CDR2 is SYGVQD (reference sequence). CDR3 coding DNA: TGCGCCAGCGGAGGACAGAACTCCTACGAGCAGTACTTC. Protein: CASGGQNSYEQYF.

The rearrangement joins TRBV29-1 to TRBJ1-2, with 9 bases matching TRBD1. This CDR3 comprises 16 residues. Germline V gene data show CDR1 as SQVTM and CDR2 as ANQGSEA. With 6 bases clipped from V and 7 bases from J, the junction kept 18 bases outside the gene matches. CDR3 coding DNA: TGCAGCGTCCACCTCGGCGCCGGGACAGGGTTAGGTGGCTACACCTTC. It specifies CSVHLGAGTGLGGYTF.

V is TRBV21-1 and J is TRBJ2-5; TRBD2 is taken as the D call from the table, unchecked against the DNA. TRBV21-1 is a listed pseudogene. The CDR3 runs to 15 residues. The CDR3 region is CASSIHRGSRGTQYF. DNA of the CDR3: TGTGCCAGCAGCATTCATCGGGGGTCACGGGGGACCCAGTACTTC.

This sequence joins TRBV27 and TRBJ2-1; D uncertain. CDR1 is MNHEY and CDR2 is SMNVEV in the germline V gene (reference sequence). This CDR3 has 13 amino acids. V was cut by 5 bases and J by 6 bases, with 11 bases left in between. CDR3 DNA sequence: TGTGCCAGCAGTCCCCTACTAAGCAATGAGCAGTTCTTC. This gives the protein CASSPLLSNEQFF.

The J gene is TRBJ2-7, the V gene TRBV3-1 (or the pseudogene TRBV3-2); D unresolved. CDR1 is LGHDT and CDR2 is YNNKEL in the germline V gene (reference sequence). The CDR3 is 13 residues long. V was pared by 1 base and J by 0 bases, with 4 bases between. The CDR3: CASSQVYSYEQYF. In nucleotides, the CDR3 is TGTGCCAGCAGCCAAGTCTACTCCTACGAGCAGTACTTC.

This chain uses TRBV11-2 with TRBJ1-4; the D gene is possibly TRBD1 (6 bases). Trimming removed 3 bases from V and 4 bases from J, with 9 bases in between. CDR1 and CDR2 from the germline V gene are SGHAT and FQNNGV. The CDR3 spans 14 residues. CDR3 sequence reads: CASSFDRRNEKLFF. Written as DNA, the CDR3 is TGTGCCAGCAGCTTCGACAGGCGTAATGAAAAACTGTTTTTT. Combining the CDR3 with reference TRBV11-2 and TRBJ1-4 gives the whole variable domain EAGVAQSPRYKIIEKRQSVAFWCNPISGHATLYWYQQILGQGPKLLIQFQNNGVVDDSQLPKDRFSAERLKGVDSTLKIQPAKLEDSAVYLCASSFDRRNEKLFFGSGTQLSVL.

The sample holds one count of this clone. This chain links TRBV11-2 with TRBJ2-7, with TRBD1 matching over 7 bases. The CDR3 totals 14 residues. With 1 base clipped from V and 6 bases from J, the junction kept 6 bases outside the gene matches. The V gene's germline CDR1 is SGHAT and CDR2 FQNNGV. The CDR3 DNA reads TGTGCCAGCAGCTTAGTAGACAGGGTGTTCGAGCAGTACTTC. Translated: CASSLVDRVFEQYF.